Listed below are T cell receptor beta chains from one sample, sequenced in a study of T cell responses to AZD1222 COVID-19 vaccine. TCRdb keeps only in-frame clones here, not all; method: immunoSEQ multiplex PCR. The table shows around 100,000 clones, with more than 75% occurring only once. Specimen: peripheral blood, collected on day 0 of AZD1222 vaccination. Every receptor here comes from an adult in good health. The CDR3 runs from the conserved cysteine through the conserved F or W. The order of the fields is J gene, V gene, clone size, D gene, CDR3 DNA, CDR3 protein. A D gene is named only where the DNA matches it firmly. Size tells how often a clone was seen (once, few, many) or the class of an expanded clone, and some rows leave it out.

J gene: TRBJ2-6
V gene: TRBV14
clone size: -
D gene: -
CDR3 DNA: TGTGCCAGCAGCCAAGACCGGCAGGGGTATGGGGCCAACGTCCTGACTTTC
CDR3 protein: CASSQDRQGYGANVLTF

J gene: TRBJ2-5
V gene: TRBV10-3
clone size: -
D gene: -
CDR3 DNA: TGTGCCATCAGCGATGGCGGACTCATATCGGGGACCCAGTACTTC
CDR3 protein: CAISDGGLISGTQYF

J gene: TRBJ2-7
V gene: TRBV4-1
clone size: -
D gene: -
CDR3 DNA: TGCGCCAGCAGCCCGGTAGGACTACGCTACGAGCAGTACTTC
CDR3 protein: CASSPVGLRYEQYF

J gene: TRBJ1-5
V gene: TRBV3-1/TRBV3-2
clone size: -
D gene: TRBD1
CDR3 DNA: TGTGCCAGCAGCCTAGGGGGCGGTGGCAATCAGCCCCAGCATTTT
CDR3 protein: CASSLGGGGNQPQHF

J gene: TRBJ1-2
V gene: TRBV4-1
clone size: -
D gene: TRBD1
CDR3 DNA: TGCGCCAGCAGCCAAACAGGGGTCCGCGGCTACACCTTC
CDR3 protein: CASSQTGVRGYTF

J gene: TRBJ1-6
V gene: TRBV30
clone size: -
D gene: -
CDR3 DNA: TGTGCCTGGAGTGGTGACGGCGGGACACCCCTCCACTTT
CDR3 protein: CAWSGDGGTPLHF

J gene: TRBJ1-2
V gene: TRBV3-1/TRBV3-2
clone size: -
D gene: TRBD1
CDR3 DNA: TGTGCCAGCAGCCACGAATGGACAGGGACCGACGGCTACACCTTC
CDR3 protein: CASSHEWTGTDGYTF

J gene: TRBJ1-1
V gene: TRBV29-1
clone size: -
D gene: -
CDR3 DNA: TGCAGCGTTAAACCTGGGAGACCAAACACTGAAGCTTTCTTT
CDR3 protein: CSVKPGRPNTEAFF

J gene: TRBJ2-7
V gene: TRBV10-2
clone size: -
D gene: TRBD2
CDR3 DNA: TGCGCCAGCAGAGACCCTAGCGGGGGTTCCTACGAGCAGTACTTC
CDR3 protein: CASRDPSGGSYEQYF

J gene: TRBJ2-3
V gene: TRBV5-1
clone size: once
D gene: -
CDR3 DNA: TGCGCCAGCAGACACGGATCGGAAACAGATACGCAGTATTTT
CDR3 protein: CASRHGSETDTQYF